This TCR beta chain was profiled in a study of metastatic and nonmetastatic thyroid tumors. In the study overall: Samples came from malignant and benign thyroid patients, and repertoires were compared across blood and tumor or nodule tissue. Whole-study results and caveats: It was reported that TCR beta diversity was significantly higher in malignant thyroid tumors than benign nodules, in blood and tumor.

This clone showed up many times. The antigen remains unidentified. Using MiXCR, TCRdb reanalyzed the PCR reads. The data hold around 20,000 clones, with roughly 14% observed a single time. No treatment of any kind had been given to any patient before thyroid surgery. Losses at the gene ends were 3 bases for V and 4 bases for J; bases not matched to a gene: 4. This CDR3 region has 16 residues. Germline V gene sequence: CDR1 KGHSH, CDR2 LQKENI. Sequencing input: tumor tissue. This sequence originates from a female donor with papillary thyroid cancer or a benign thyroid nodule (not recorded which). Some clones in this sample may be carry-over from other donors' samples. The chain joins TRBV18 to TRBJ1-3; 12 nucleotides align to TRBD1. The DNA for the CDR3 is TGTGCCAGCTCACCGGTGGGACAGGGGGCAGGAAACACCATATATTTT. It is translated as CASSPVGQGAGNTIYF.